This T cell receptor (beta chain) was sequenced during a study of T cell responses to AZD1222 COVID-19 vaccine (dated by TCRdb to the early 2020s). Background on the whole study: TCR sequencing covered over 230 trial participants: roughly 200 given two doses of AZD1222 and 26 given two doses of MenACWY control vaccine. Enrollment into the trials was organized by age into subgroups of 18-55, 56-69 and 70-plus years, and those subgroups contained approximately 150, 30 and 60 TCR-sequenced participants, respectively. The full study reports these points: Conclusions about previously exposed vaccinees are limited because only five or six AZD1222 recipients were SARS-CoV-2 seropositive at baseline. Spike-specific TCR breadth and depth rose significantly after two AZD1222 doses compared with day 0 and with MenACWY recipients. The vaccine-associated CD4 TCRs covered the entire spike protein, and the dominant responses fell in regions 160-218 and 743-854. Most participants were white British and females outnumbered males, and the authors suggested that clonal diversity may have been underestimated. The 56-69-year group was small, and its depth increase did not reach significance, likely because of low power. Because no day 14 peak-response samples were available, repertoires were characterized only after the peak T cell response. Epitopes outside the regions mutated in the B.1.351 and B.1.1.7 variants were reportedly recognized by nearly half of the unique spike-specific TCRs.

The time point label, read with the paper, signifies: about 28 days (+/-7) after the second vaccine dose. AZD1222 recipients whose second dose came at about 4 weeks and those whose second dose came at about 12 weeks were combined into one group, since spike-specific TCR depth and breadth did not differ between the two schedules. Samples from vaccinated people were obtained from the UK trials COV001 and COV002, which included a single-blind randomized controlled phase 2/3 trial of AZD1222 (ChAdOx1 nCoV-19) in healthy adults. For TCRbeta chain sequencing, PBMC samples from trial participants were taken at day 0 and at day 28 after the second dose. As concerns this clone: It has no known antigen specificity. No quality values exist for individual bases; no much larger clone is one base distant.

The CDR3 regions of human TCRbeta chains were subjected to immunosequencing. The authors' analysis ran thus. Repertoire TCRs were checked for matches against a reference library of SARS-CoV-2-specific TCRs that had been generated using the MIRA antigen-specificity platform. Breadth was defined as the fraction of unique TCRs that were SARS-CoV-2-associated, and depth was defined as the fraction of total T cells that were SARS-CoV-2-associated. Using the MIRA data, each spike-specific TCR was mapped to the spike region that the TCR reacts to and placed in a CD4 or CD8 class. Log10-transformed breadth and depth values were compared by one-way ANOVA with Sidak's multiple comparisons tests. Here the immuneACCESS table is served through TCRdb, limited to in-frame sequences with V and J called. Missing clones are a known gap in these copies; in checked studies unresolved V genes cover under half, and the rest lacks a known reason. Clone size and the V and J calls come from that table; the DNA yielded D and trimming. The sample table lists tens of thousands of clones, roughly nine tenths of them with a count of one. The ten biggest clones cover around 1.2% of the sample.

V was cut back by 5 bases and J by 6 bases, leaving a gap of 14 bases between them. Including the terminal cysteine and phenylalanine, the CDR3 comprises 14 residues. Only the CDR3 portion is preserved as DNA: 42 bases, with reading frame beginning at the first base. The germline V gene sets CDR1 to MNHEY and CDR2 to SVGAGI. The clonotype originates from an adult who received the AZD1222 COVID-19 vaccine. Material: peripheral blood, obtained 28 days after the second AZD1222 dose. The chain is encoded by TRBV6-5 joined to TRBJ2-1; 6 matching bases give a weak D call of TRBD1. The nucleotide sequence reads as follows: TGTGCCAGCAGTCTGAATACAGGGTTCAATGAGCAGTTCTTC. This yields the protein CASSLNTGFNEQFF.